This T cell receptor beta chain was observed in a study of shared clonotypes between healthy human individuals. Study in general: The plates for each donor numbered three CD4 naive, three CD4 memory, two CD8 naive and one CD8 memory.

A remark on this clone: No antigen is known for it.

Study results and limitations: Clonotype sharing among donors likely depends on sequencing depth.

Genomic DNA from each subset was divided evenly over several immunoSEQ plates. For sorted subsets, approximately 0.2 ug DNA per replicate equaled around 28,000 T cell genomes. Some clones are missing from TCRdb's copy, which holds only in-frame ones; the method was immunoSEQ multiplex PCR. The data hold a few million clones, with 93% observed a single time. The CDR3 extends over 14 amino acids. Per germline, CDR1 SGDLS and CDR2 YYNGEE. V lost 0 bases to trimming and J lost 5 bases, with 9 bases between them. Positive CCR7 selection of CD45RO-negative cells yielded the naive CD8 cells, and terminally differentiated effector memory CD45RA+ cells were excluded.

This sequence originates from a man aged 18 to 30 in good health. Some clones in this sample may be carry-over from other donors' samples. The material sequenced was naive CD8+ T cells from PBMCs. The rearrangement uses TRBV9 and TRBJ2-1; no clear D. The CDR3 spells CASSVANDHNEQFF. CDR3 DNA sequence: TGTGCCAGCAGCGTAGCCAATGACCACAATGAGCAGTTCTTC.